What follows is one TCR beta chain and its context. This specimen comes from a study of T cells in Graves' hyperthyroidism and ophthalmopathy. Germline CDR1 is LNHDA and CDR2 is SQIVND (reference sequence). Deletions cut 7 bases from V and 4 bases from J, with 13 bases between. The CDR3 runs 13 residues. Across 18 months, stable Graves' hyperthyroidism was marked by no progression to ophthalmopathy. Each patient was aged 18 to 65 and had newly diagnosed hyperthyroidism of under 2 months' duration. Amplification yielded TCR beta CDR3 regions, with RNA transcripts as the source. HTBI primers were used for first-round RT-PCR of the TCR CDR3. TCRdb re-derived calls from the multiplex PCR reads in MiXCR, one entry per CDR3 protein. Of under 650,000 distinct CDR3 sequences detected, about a sixth appear once; the ten largest clones hold about 3.8%.

V and J are TRBV19 and TRBJ1-2; D gene unclear. The sequenced sample consisted of blood. The TCR was taken from a woman younger than 45 with Graves' hyperthyroidism. The CDR3 spells CASTPKSLYGYTF. In DNA, the CDR3 is TGTGCCAGTACCCCGAAAAGTCTCTATGGCTACACCTTC.